Sequencing of this T cell receptor (beta chain) was carried out in a study of spatial heterogeneity in lung cancer. Using its own MiXCR run on the 5' RACE reads, TCRdb lists one record per CDR3 protein. This table holds about 120,000 distinct CDR3 sequences, 10% to 15% found once. This CDR3 contains 14 residues. Germline lookup yields CDR1 WSHSY and CDR2 SAAADI. V was clipped by 3 bases and J by 4 bases, with 12 bases between them. Time point noted: blood at routine non-recurrence follow-up after resection. Tumor, nontumor lung or frozen PBMC supplied whole RNA that was sequenced unsorted. The source of this sequence is a male donor with early-stage non-small cell lung cancer. The chain recombines TRBV10-2 with TRBJ2-5; D possibly uses TRBD1 or TRBD2 (6 bases each). Here the sequenced sample was PBMCs, taken at follow-up. CDR3 in DNA: TGCGCCAGCAGTGAAGGGGGAGGCTTAGAGACCCAGTACTTC. This gives the protein CASSEGGGLETQYF.